Described below is a single TCR beta chain sequence and its context. Its antigen is unidentified. The sample is drawn from a study of cytomegalovirus exposure and HLA in healthy donors. General study points: Roughly uniform depth of sequencing across donors was assumed in presence/absence analyses.

Researchers ran the PCR with 60 Vbeta and 13 Jbeta primers. The method was immunoSEQ multiplex PCR; TCRdb's version includes in-frame clones alone and lacks a portion of them. The sample has 200,000 or so clones, about 90% seen once. The sequencing sample was made of PBMCs. The source of this sequence is a girl in the first two years of life in good health and CMV-seronegative.

The CDR3 nucleotides read TGCGCCAGCAGTTGGGCGACTAGCGGGGGGGCCTCGGGGAATGAGCAGTTCTTC. Encoded protein: CASSWATSGGASGNEQFF. The genes are TRBV5-1 and TRBJ2-1, with TRBD2 matching 14 bases. Germline values: CDR1 SGHRS, CDR2 YFSETQ. V was pared by 5 bases and J by 7 bases, with 14 bases of the junction left unmatched. This CDR3 has 18 amino acids.